The sequence of this T cell receptor beta chain was determined in a study of Ad26.COV2.S vaccination and SARS-CoV-2 variants. Study context: The donor participated in the COV1001 trial, in its Ad26.COV2.S arm.

The method was immunoSEQ multiplex PCR; TCRdb's version includes in-frame clones alone and lacks a portion of them. Of around 250,000 clones listed, 87% are singletons. To note about this clone: What it binds is unknown.

V lost 2 bases, J lost 0 bases, and 10 bases lay in between. This CDR3 region has 15 residues. Germline CDR1 reads SNHLY; CDR2 reads FYNNEI. Study-level points and caveats: TCR breadth and depth estimates may have understated total T cell responses.

Described treatment: 15 to 20 received Ad26.COV2.S at low or high dose, single or two shots; several received placebo; per-sample allocation not given. The investigators took samples on day 63 after the first vaccine or placebo injection. The chain carries TRBV2 and TRBJ1-2; D not certain. The receptor was derived from a person between 18 and 65 years old who received the Ad26.COV2.S COVID-19 vaccine or a placebo. Sample: peripheral blood, taken in a trial of Ad26.COV2.S vaccine versus placebo. In DNA, the CDR3 is TGTGCCAGCAGTGAACAACAGTTCACTAACTATGGCTACACCTTC. Protein: CASSEQQFTNYGYTF.